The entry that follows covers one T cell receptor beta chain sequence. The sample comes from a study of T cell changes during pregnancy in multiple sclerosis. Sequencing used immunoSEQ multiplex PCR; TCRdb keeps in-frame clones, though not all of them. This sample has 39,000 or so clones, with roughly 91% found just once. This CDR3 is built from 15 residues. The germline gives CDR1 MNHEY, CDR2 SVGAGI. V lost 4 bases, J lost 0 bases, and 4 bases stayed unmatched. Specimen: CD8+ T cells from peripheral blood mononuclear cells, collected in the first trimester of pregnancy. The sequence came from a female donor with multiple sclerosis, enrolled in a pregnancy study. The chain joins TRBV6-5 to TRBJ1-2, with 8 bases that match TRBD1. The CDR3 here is CASSSRDRPNYGYTF. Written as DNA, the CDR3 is TGTGCCAGCAGTTCACGGGACAGGCCTAACTATGGCTACACCTTC.